Below, 23 T cell receptor beta chains from the same sample are listed, as sequenced in a study of early T cells in non-severe SARS-CoV-2 infection (dated by TCRdb to the early 2020s). Library preparation employed 5' RACE. Sequencer: NextSeq 500. TCRdb reanalyzed the raw reads on its own, using fastp at Q25 for trimming and MiXCR for clone calling, and kept in-frame beta chains. Duplicate CDR3 protein sequences are folded into a single record with the most common DNA and genes. This sample comprises 60,000 to 70,000 distinct CDR3 sequences, around 9% of them detected only once. Roughly 3.2% of the sample comes from the top ten. Sequencing input: whole blood. These receptors were obtained from an adult who was a healthcare worker with PCR-confirmed SARS-CoV-2 infection or an uninfected control (not recorded which).

This clonotype has ten or more counts. J is TRBJ2-3 and V is TRBV7-6; D gene uncertain. CDR3 size: 14 residues. The germline V gene encodes CDR1 SGHVS and CDR2 FNYEAQ. The V and J ends lost 0 bases and 4 bases respectively, with 8 bases between them. In nucleotides, the CDR3 is TGTGCCAGCAGCTTAGCCCCGGGCGCAGATACGCAGTATTTT. This translates into CASSLAPGADTQYF.

This clonotype was counted ten times or more. The chain recombines TRBV6-4 with TRBJ2-2; the D call may be TRBD1 or TRBD2 (5 bases each). The CDR3 loop spans 14 amino acids. Per germline, CDR1 MRHNA and CDR2 SNTAGT. The V end lost 2 bases, the J end lost 3 bases, and 7 bases lay between the germline ends. This CDR3 reads CASSDQGDTGELFF. In DNA form, the CDR3 reads TGTGCCAGCAGTGACCAGGGAGACACCGGGGAGCTGTTTTTT.

V usage is TRBV7-9 and J usage is TRBJ2-5; 9 bases align to TRBD2. Trimming cost V 3 bases and J 3 bases; bases outside gene matches: 8. Germline CDR1 reads SEHNR; CDR2 reads FQNEAQ (reference sequence). This CDR3 comprises 16 residues. The CDR3 region has the DNA TGTGCCAGCAGCTTGACTAGACTAGCGGTGGAAGAGACCCAGTACTTC. Protein: CASSLTRLAVEETQYF.

This clonotype was seen a few times. The chain links TRBV12-3 or TRBV12-4 to TRBJ1-5; 8 bases line up with TRBD1. J gave up 1 base and V 7 bases, and 6 bases lay outside the gene matches. This CDR3 contains 15 residues. Written as DNA, the CDR3 is TGTGCCAGCAATCAGGGGGCTCGGAGCAATCAGCCCCAGCATTTT. Translating it yields CASNQGARSNQPQHF.

This clonotype occurred a few times. This chain links TRBV27 with TRBJ2-7; 7 bases fit TRBD2. This CDR3 is built from 14 residues. Germline lookup yields CDR1 MNHEY and CDR2 SMNVEV (reference sequence). The J segment lost 5 bases and the V segment lost 7 bases, leaving 11 bases of the junction unmatched. The CDR3, as DNA: TGTGCCAGCATCGAGGCAGCGGGGATGGACGAGCAGTACTTC. It codes for CASIEAAGMDEQYF.

This clonotype was seen repeatedly, ten times or more. The rearrangement uses TRBV18 and TRBJ2-1, with 7 positions matching TRBD2. V lost 3 bases, J lost 4 bases, and 6 bases stayed unmatched. Per the germline V gene, CDR1 is KGHSH and CDR2 is LQKENI. This CDR3 is built from 15 residues. The CDR3 loop reads CASSPSASGYNEQFF. The CDR3 nucleotides read TGTGCCAGCTCACCCTCGGCTAGCGGTTACAATGAGCAGTTCTTC.

There are a few counts of this clonotype. V gene TRBV12-3 or TRBV12-4 combines with J gene TRBJ1-5, with 7 bases identical to TRBD1. V shed 6 bases, J shed 6 bases, and the junction held 11 bases outside the gene matches. The CDR3 runs 15 residues. CDR3 region: CASSHRQGGGQPQHF. The DNA for the CDR3 is TGTGCCAGCAGCCACCGACAGGGTGGGGGTCAGCCCCAGCATTTT.

There are many counts of this clonotype. The gene calls are TRBV12-3 or TRBV12-4 and TRBJ2-3; 14 bases line up with TRBD2. This CDR3 region has 18 residues. V was pared by 0 bases and J by 4 bases, with 6 bases of the junction left unmatched. CDR3 amino acids: CASSLAGLAGESSDTQYF. In DNA form, the CDR3 reads TGTGCCAGCAGTTTAGCGGGACTAGCGGGAGAGTCGTCAGATACGCAGTATTTT.

This clonotype has at least ten counts. The J gene is TRBJ2-4, the V gene TRBV11-3; possible D gene TRBD2, 6 bases. Trimming removed 0 bases from V and 9 bases from J, with 12 bases in between. This CDR3 is built from 14 residues. Germline V CDR1 and CDR2: SGHNT, YENEEA. DNA of the CDR3: TGTGCCAGCAGCTTAGAACCTAGCGTCGGCATTCAGTACTTC. Translation gives CASSLEPSVGIQYF.

V gene TRBV21-1 combines with J gene TRBJ2-1; the DNA was not compared with TRBD1, the D call given in the table. TRBV21-1 is a known pseudogene. The CDR3 loop spans 13 amino acids. CDR3 in amino acids: CASARSSYNEQSF. For the CDR3, the DNA is TGTGCCAGCGCCCGGTCTTCCTACAATGAGCAGTCCTTC.

As regards this clonotype: A much larger clone lies a single base off, so this may be a read error. This chain joins TRBV6-2 or TRBV6-3 and TRBJ2-7; 9 bases fit TRBD2. In germline, CDR1 is MNHEY, CDR2 SVGEGT. The CDR3 covers 14 residues. The CDR3 DNA reads as TGTGCCAGCAGTGGCGGGACTAGCTCCAACGAGCGGTACTTC. The encoded protein is CASSGGTSSNERYF.

This clonotype was seen a few times. The chain carries TRBV12-5 and TRBJ1-1; no reliable D call. CDR3 length equals 14 residues. The germline V gene has CDR1 LGHNT and CDR2 FRNRAP. V lost 4 bases and J lost 2, with 11 bases in between. The CDR3, as DNA: TGTGCTAGTGGTTCGACCACGGGAAACACTGAAGCTTTCTTT. Translating it yields CASGSTTGNTEAFF.

This sequence joins TRBV2 and TRBJ1-4, with D perhaps TRBD1 (5 bases). Between the trimmed V and J ends, which lost 3 bases and 5 bases, there was a span of 10 bases. The germline V gene has CDR1 SNHLY and CDR2 FYNNEI. This CDR3 region has 14 residues. The CDR3 spells CASSDGGVNEKLFF. CDR3 bases: TGTGCCAGCAGTGATGGGGGAGTAAATGAAAAACTGTTTTTT.

This clonotype occurred many times. The V and J genes are TRBV7-8 and TRBJ2-5; D tentatively reads TRBD1 or TRBD2 (6 bases each). The germline gives CDR1 SGHVS, CDR2 FQNEAQ. Trimming removed 5 bases from V and 4 bases from J, with 20 bases in between. The CDR3 contains 16 residues. In DNA form, the CDR3 reads TGTGCCAGCAGCCAAGGGGGTATTGGGGGGCCAGAGACCCAGTACTTC. Translated, it gives CASSQGGIGGPETQYF. Looking up the rest from reference TRBV7-8 and TRBJ2-5 gives the full variable domain: GAGVSQSPRYKVAKRGQDVALRCDPISGHVSLFWYQQALGQGPEFLTYFQNEAQLDKSGLPSDRFFAERPEGSVSTLKIQRTQQEDSAVYLCASSQGGIGGPETQYFGPGTRLLVL.

In this sample, this clonotype turned up a few times. J is TRBJ2-3 and V is TRBV7-2; TRBD2 might be the D (5 bases). CDR3 length equals 13 residues. Germline-derived CDR1 and CDR2 are SGHTA and FQGNSA. The germline V and J ends were trimmed by 5 bases and 5 bases, with 11 bases remaining between them. The chain's CDR3 is CASSNAGGDTQYF. The DNA of the CDR3 is TGTGCCAGCAGCAACGCAGGAGGAGATACGCAGTATTTT.

CDR3: CAWSVQGLGTEAFF. As DNA, the CDR3 is TGTGCCTGGAGCGTACAGGGGTTGGGCACTGAAGCTTTCTTT. The chain combines TRBV30 with TRBJ1-1, with 7 bases identical to TRBD1. Per germline, CDR1 GTSNPN and CDR2 SVGIG (reference sequence). The CDR3 totals 14 residues. Trimming cost V 3 bases and J 4 bases; bases outside gene matches: 8.

A word on this clonotype: A read error is possible here, since a much larger clone lies one base away. Since no conserved phenylalanine or tryptophan closes the CDR3, a read error is the likely cause. The chain has TRBV20-1 and TRBJ2-3; 7 nucleotides align to TRBD2. V lost 5 bases, J lost 4 bases, and 9 bases stayed unmatched. The germline V gene encodes CDR1 DFQATT and CDR2 SNEGSKA (reference sequence). CDR3 length equals 14 residues. The CDR3 sequence: CSAALAGAADTQYL. CDR3 DNA sequence: TGCAGTGCTGCGCTGGCGGGAGCAGCAGATACGCAGTATCTT.

Many counts were recorded for this clonotype. V and J are TRBV29-1 and TRBJ2-1; tentatively, D is TRBD2 (6 bases). Germline CDR1 reads SQVTM; CDR2 reads ANQGSEA. Trimming removed 4 bases from V and 6 bases from J, with 19 bases in between. This CDR3 has 15 amino acids. CDR3 nucleotides: TGCAGCGTTGTCGAAATGTCTAGCGTTCGCAATGAGCAGTTCTTC. It encodes CSVVEMSSVRNEQFF.

This clonotype was seen repeatedly, ten times or more. The chain joins TRBV6-6 to TRBJ2-7, with TRBD1 as a possible D gene (6 bases). Germline V gene lookup returns CDR1 MNHNY and CDR2 SVGAGI (reference sequence). The V end was cut by 8 bases, the J end by 4 bases, with 15 bases between. This CDR3 is 13 amino acids long. The CDR3 spells CASQQGDRYEQYF. The CDR3 nucleotides read TGTGCCAGCCAACAGGGTGATCGGTACGAGCAGTACTTC.

The CDR3 loop is CASSPVGQDTGVRSSPLHF. The CDR3 region has the DNA TGTGCCAGCAGTCCGGTGGGGCAGGATACAGGCGTTCGGTCTTCACCCCTCCACTTT. The V and J genes are TRBV12-3 or TRBV12-4 and TRBJ1-6; D might be TRBD1 (5 bases). With 5 bases removed from V and 9 bases from J, the gap between germline ends came to 29 bases. The CDR3 totals 19 residues.

The J gene is TRBJ2-1, the V gene TRBV18; 11 bases align to TRBD2. The CDR3 contains 14 residues. CDR1 and CDR2 from the germline V gene are KGHSH and LQKENI. V shed 8 bases and J 8 bases; nucleotides not matched to a gene: 8. CDR3: CASQGTSGKYEQFF. In DNA form, the CDR3 reads TGTGCCAGCCAAGGGACTAGCGGAAAATATGAGCAGTTCTTC. The whole variable domain, filled in from reference TRBV18 and TRBJ2-1, reads NAGVMQNPRHLVRRRGQEARLRCSPMKGHSHVYWYRQLPEEGLKFMVYLQKENIIDESGMPKERFSAEFPKEGPSILRIQQVVRGDSAAYFCASQGTSGKYEQFFGPGTRLTVL.

The J gene is TRBJ2-2, the V gene TRBV29-1, with D possibly matching TRBD2 (6 bases). The germline CDR1 and CDR2 sequences are SQVTM and ANQGSEA. The CDR3 sequence is 13 residues long. Trimming shortened V by 7 bases and J by 5 bases, and 14 bases separated the two germline ends. DNA for the CDR3: TGCAGCGCCCGGGGACTGACTACCGGGGAGCTGTTTTTT. This sequence encodes CSARGLTTGELFF.

The V and J genes are TRBV4-3 and TRBJ1-5; possibly TRBD1 for D (6 bases). Germline values: CDR1 LGHNA, CDR2 YSLEER. V was trimmed by 5 bases and J by 5 bases, leaving 10 bases between them. This CDR3 contains 13 residues. The CDR3 here is CASSANRDQPQHF. In DNA form, the CDR3 reads TGCGCCAGCAGCGCTAACAGGGATCAGCCCCAGCATTTT.